This T cell receptor (beta chain) was obtained from a study of blood T cell repertoires in COVID-19. Overall study context: PBMCs, B-cell-depleted T cells, or T cells were the source of the cDNA or gDNA that made up the material.

Original data processing: Reference gene primer amplification in the assay estimated nucleated cell counts. Profiled with immunoSEQ multiplex PCR; TCRdb holds only in-frame clones, not every one. The V and J calls and clone size come from that table; D and trimming were worked out from the DNA. This table holds fewer than 200,000 clones, 70% to 90% found once. This TCR derives from a woman in her forties in a cohort exposed to, infected with or recovered from COVID-19 (not recorded which). The specimen was PBMCs or T cells enriched from blood (not recorded which).

The CDR3 region is CASSLAQGARDGYTF. CDR3 in DNA: TGTGCCAGCAGCTTGGCCCAGGGGGCGCGGGATGGCTACACCTTC. V and J are TRBV5-6 and TRBJ1-2; 8 bases map to TRBD1. Germline values: CDR1 SGHDT, CDR2 YYEEEE. The V segment lost 0 bases and the J segment 6 bases; nucleotides outside the gene matches: 7. The CDR3 has 15 amino acids.